This TCR beta chain was captured by sequencing in a study of cytomegalovirus exposure and HLA in healthy donors. Findings and limits, study-wide: In vitro confirmation showed a few CMV-associated chains to be CMV antigen specific. The finding came from a later analysis; first-cohort TCR clusters tended to co-occur in the roughly 110 validation repertoires.

The assay was immunoSEQ multiplex PCR, and TCRdb's table has in-frame clones only and misses some. The sample lists 280,000 or so clones, 85% to 90% seen once, with approximately 0.9% in the top ten. About this clone: Its specificity is not known.

Germline CDR1 and CDR2: MDHEN and SYDVKM. CDR3 size: 15 residues. The ends lost 6 bases at V and 9 bases at J; junction bases unmatched: 14. The receptor's source is a woman in her late teens or twenties in good health and CMV-seronegative. The specimen sequenced was PBMCs. V and J are TRBV28 and TRBJ2-3, with 8 nucleotides matching TRBD1. CDR3 amino acids: CASRDTGGVFGTQYF. In DNA, the CDR3 is TGTGCCAGCAGGGACACAGGGGGAGTGTTTGGCACGCAGTATTTT.